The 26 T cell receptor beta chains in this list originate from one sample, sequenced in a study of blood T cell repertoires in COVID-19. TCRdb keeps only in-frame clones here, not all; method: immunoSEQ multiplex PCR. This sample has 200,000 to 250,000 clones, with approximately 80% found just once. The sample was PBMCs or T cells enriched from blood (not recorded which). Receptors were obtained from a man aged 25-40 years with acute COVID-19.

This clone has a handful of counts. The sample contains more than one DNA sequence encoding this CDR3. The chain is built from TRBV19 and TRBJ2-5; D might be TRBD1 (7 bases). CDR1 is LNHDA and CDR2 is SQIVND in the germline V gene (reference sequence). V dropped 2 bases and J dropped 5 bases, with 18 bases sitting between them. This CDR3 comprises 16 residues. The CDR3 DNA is TGTGCCAGTAGTATAAGTGCAGGGGGGATTGGCGAGACCCAGTACTTC. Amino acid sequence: CASSISAGGIGETQYF.

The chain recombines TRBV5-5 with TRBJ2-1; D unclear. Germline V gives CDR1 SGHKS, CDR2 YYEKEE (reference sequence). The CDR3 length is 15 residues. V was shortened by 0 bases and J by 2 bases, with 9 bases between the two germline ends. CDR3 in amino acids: CASSLEQYPYNEQFF. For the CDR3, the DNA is TGTGCCAGCAGCTTGGAACAGTATCCCTACAATGAGCAGTTCTTC.

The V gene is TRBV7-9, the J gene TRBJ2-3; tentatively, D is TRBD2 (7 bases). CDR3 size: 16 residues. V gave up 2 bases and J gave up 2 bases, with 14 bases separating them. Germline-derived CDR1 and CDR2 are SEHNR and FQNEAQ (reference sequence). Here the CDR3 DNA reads TGTGCCAGCAGCTTATTTGCGGGGGCCCTCACAGATACGCAGTATTTT. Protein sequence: CASSLFAGALTDTQYF. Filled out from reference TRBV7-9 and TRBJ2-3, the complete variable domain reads DTGVSQNPRHKITKRGQNVTFRCDPISEHNRLYWYRQTLGQGPEFLTYFQNEAQLEKSRLLSDRFSAERPKGSFSTLEIQRTEQGDSAMYLCASSLFAGALTDTQYFGPGTRLTVL.

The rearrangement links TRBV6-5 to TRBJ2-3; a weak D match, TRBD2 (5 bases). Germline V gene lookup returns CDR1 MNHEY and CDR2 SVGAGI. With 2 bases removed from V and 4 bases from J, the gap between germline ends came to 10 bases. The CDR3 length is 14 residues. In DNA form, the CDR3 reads TGTGCCAGCAGTTACACGCAACTAGCAGATACGCAGTATTTT. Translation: CASSYTQLADTQYF.

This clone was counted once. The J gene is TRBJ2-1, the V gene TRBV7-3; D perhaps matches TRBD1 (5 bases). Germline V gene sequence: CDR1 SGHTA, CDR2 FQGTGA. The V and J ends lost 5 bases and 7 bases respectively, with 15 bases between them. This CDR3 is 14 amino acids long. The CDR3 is CASSETGSRNEQFF. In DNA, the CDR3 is TGTGCCAGCAGCGAAACAGGTTCCAGGAATGAGCAGTTCTTC. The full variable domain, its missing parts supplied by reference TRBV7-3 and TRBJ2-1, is GAGVSQTPSNKVTEKGKYVELRCDPISGHTALYWYRQSLGQGPEFLIYFQGTGAADDSGLPNDRFFAVRPEGSVSTLKIQRTERGDSAVYLCASSETGSRNEQFFGPGTRLTVL.

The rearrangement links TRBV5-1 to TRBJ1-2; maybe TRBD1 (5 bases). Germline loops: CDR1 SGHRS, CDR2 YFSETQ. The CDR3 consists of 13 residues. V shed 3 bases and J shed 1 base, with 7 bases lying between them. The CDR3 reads CASSSRVNYGYTF. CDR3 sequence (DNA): TGCGCCAGCAGCTCCAGGGTTAACTATGGCTACACCTTC.

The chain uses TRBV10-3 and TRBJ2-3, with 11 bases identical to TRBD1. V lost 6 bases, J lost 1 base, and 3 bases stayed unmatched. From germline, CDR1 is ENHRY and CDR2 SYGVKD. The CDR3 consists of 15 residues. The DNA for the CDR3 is TGTGCCATCAGCCCGGGACAGGGGGGCACAGATACGCAGTATTTT. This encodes CAISPGQGGTDTQYF.

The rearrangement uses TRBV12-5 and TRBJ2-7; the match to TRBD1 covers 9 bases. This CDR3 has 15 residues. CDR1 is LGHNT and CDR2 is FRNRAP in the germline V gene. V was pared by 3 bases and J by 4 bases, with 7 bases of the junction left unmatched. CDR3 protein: CASGLWDRENYEQYF. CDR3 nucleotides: TGTGCTAGTGGTTTATGGGACAGGGAGAATTACGAGCAGTACTTC.

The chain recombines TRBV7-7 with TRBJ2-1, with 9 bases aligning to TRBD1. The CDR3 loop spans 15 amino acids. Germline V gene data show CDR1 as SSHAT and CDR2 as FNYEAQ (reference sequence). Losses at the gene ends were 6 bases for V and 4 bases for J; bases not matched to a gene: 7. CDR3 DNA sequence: TGTGCCAGCAGTCTTCGGACAGGGGATTACAATGAGCAGTTCTTC. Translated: CASSLRTGDYNEQFF.

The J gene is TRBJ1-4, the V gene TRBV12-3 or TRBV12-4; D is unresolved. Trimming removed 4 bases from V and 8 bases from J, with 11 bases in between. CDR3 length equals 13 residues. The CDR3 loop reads CASSSQVREKLFF. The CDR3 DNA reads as TGTGCCAGCAGTTCGCAGGTTCGGGAAAAACTGTTTTTT.

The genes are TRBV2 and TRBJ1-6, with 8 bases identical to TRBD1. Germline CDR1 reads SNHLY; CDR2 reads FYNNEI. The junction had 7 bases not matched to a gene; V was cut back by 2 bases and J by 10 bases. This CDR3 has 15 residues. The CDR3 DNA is TGTGCCAGCAGTGAATCAGGGGGCCGAGGCTCACCCCTCCACTTT. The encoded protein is CASSESGGRGSPLHF.

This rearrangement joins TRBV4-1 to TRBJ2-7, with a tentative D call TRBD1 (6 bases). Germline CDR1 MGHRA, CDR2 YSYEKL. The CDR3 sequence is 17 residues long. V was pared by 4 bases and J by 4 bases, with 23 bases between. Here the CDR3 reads CASSPIQEQGWTYEQYF. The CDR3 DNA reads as TGCGCCAGCAGCCCCATACAGGAACAGGGATGGACTTACGAGCAGTACTTC.

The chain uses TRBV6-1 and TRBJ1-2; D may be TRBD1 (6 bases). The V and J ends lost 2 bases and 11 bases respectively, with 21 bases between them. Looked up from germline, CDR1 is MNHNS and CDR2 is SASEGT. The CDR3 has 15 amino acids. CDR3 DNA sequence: TGTGCCAGCAGTGAACCCTCGGACAGACCTATGGCTTACACCTTC. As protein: CASSEPSDRPMAYTF.

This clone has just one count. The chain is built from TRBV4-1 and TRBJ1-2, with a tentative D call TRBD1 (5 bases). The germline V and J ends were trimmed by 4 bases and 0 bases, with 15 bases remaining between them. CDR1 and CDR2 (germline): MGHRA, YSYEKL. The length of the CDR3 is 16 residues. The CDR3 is CASSLPGGGSNYGYTF. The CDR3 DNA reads TGCGCCAGCAGCCTCCCCGGGGGTGGGTCTAACTATGGCTACACCTTC.

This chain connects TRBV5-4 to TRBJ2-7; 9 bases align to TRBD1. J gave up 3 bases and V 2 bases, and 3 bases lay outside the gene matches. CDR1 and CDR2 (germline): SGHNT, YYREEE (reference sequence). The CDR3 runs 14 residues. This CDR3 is CASSFRQGGYEQYF. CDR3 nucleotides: TGTGCCAGCAGCTTCCGACAGGGGGGCTACGAGCAGTACTTC.

For the CDR3, the DNA is TGCAGTGCTGAGGGTCACAATGAGCAGTTCTTC. Translation: CSAEGHNEQFF. This chain uses TRBV20-1 with TRBJ2-1, with a weak D call TRBD2 (5 bases). V shed 5 bases and J shed 5 bases, with 7 bases lying between them. In germline, CDR1 is DFQATT, CDR2 SNEGSKA (reference sequence). The CDR3 has 11 amino acids.

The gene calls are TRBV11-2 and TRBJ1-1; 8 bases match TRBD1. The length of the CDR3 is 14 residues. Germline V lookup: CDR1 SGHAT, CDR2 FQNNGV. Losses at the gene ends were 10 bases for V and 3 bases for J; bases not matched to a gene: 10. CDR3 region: CAIPRWGQDTEAFF. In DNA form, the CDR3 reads TGTGCCATCCCCCGGTGGGGACAGGACACTGAAGCTTTCTTT.

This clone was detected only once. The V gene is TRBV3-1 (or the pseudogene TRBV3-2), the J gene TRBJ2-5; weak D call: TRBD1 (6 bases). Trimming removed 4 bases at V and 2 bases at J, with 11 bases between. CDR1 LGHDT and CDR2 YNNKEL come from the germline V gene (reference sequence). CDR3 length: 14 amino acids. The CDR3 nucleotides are TGTGCCAGCAGCCTACGGACAGAACAAGAGACCCAGTACTTC. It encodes CASSLRTEQETQYF.

The CDR3: CASSHPRSHADSPLHF. The CDR3 coding sequence is TGTGCCAGCAGCCACCCGCGGTCCCACGCGGATTCACCCCTCCACTTT. The rearrangement links TRBV28 to TRBJ1-6; D gene ambiguous. Germline V gene data show CDR1 as MDHEN and CDR2 as SYDVKM. The V gene lost 6 bases and the J gene lost 8 bases, with 20 bases spanning the gap. The CDR3 spans 16 residues.

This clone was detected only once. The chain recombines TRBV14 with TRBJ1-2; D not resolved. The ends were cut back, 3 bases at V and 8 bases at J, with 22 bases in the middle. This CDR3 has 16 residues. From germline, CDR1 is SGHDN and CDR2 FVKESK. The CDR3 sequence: CASSHPLPGSHSGYTF. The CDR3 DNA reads TGTGCCAGCAGCCACCCCTTGCCGGGGTCTCACTCGGGCTACACCTTC.

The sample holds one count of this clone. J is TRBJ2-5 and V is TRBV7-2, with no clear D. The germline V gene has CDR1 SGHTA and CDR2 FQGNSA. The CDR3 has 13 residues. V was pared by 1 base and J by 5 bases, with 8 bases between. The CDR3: CASSLGLLETQYF. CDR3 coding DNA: TGTGCCAGCAGCTTAGGACTTCTTGAGACCCAGTACTTC.

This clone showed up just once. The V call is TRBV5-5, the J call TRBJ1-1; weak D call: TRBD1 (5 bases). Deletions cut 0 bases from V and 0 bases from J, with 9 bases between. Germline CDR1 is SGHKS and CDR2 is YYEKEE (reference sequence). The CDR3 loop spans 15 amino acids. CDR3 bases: TGTGCCAGCAGCTTGGCCAAGGGGCTGAACACTGAAGCTTTCTTT. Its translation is CASSLAKGLNTEAFF.

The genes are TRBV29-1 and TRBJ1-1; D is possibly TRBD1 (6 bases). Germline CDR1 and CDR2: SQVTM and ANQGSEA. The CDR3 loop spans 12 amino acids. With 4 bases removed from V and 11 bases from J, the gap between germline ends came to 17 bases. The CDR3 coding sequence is TGCAGCGTTGCTGGACAGTCCTTTGAGGCTTTCTTT. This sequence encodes CSVAGQSFEAFF.

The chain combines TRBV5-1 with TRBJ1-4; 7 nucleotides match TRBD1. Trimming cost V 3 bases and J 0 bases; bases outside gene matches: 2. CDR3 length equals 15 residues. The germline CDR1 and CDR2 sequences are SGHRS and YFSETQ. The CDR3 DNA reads TGCGCCAGCAGCTGGGGACAGACAACTAATGAAAAACTGTTTTTT. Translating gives CASSWGQTTNEKLFF. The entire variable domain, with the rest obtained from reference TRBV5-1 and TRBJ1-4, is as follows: KAGVTQTPRYLIKTRGQQVTLSCSPISGHRSVSWYQQTPGQGLQFLFEYFSETQRNKGNFPGRFSGRQFSNSRSEMNVSTLELGDSALYLCASSWGQTTNEKLFFGSGTQLSVL.

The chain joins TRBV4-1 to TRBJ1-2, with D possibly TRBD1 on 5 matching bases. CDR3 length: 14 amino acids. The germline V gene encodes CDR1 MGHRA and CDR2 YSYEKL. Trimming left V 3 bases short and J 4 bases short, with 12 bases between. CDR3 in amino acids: CASSHVGDSYGYTF. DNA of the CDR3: TGCGCCAGCAGCCACGTGGGCGACAGCTATGGCTACACCTTC.

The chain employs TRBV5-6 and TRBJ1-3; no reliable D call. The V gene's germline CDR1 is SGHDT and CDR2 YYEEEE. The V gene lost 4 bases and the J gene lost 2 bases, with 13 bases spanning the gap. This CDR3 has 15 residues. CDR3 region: CASSAQPGAGNTIYF. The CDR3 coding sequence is TGTGCCAGCAGCGCCCAGCCGGGTGCTGGAAACACCATATATTTT.